What follows are 13 T cell receptor beta chains derived from one specimen sequenced in a study of T cells in tuberculosis. Sequencing was performed with immunoSEQ multiplex PCR; in TCRdb, only in-frame clones are kept and a portion is missing. Among fewer than 35,000 clones listed, 94% were seen once. The sequenced sample was PBMCs. Receptors were obtained from a donor aged 10-30 years with latent tuberculosis or without tuberculosis infection.

The chain carries TRBV28 and TRBJ2-7; 7 bases map to TRBD1. The CDR3 covers 15 residues. The trim removed 3 bases at V and 1 base at J, leaving 6 bases unmatched. The germline V gene encodes CDR1 MDHEN and CDR2 SYDVKM. DNA for the CDR3: TGTGCCAGCAGTTTCAGGGGGAGTAGGTCCTACGAGCAGTACTTC. It encodes CASSFRGSRSYEQYF.

V usage is TRBV5-1 and J usage is TRBJ2-3; 10 nucleotides agree with TRBD2. Germline CDR1 and CDR2: SGHRS and YFSETQ. This CDR3 has 16 residues. V lost 2 bases to trimming and J lost 5 bases; unmatched junction nucleotides: 8. As DNA, the CDR3 is TGCGCCAGCAGCTTAATAGCGGGAGGTTTCAGAGATACGCAGTATTTT. Its protein is CASSLIAGGFRDTQYF. Drawing the rest from reference TRBV5-1 and TRBJ2-3, the complete variable domain is KAGVTQTPRYLIKTRGQQVTLSCSPISGHRSVSWYQQTPGQGLQFLFEYFSETQRNKGNFPGRFSGRQFSNSRSEMNVSTLELGDSALYLCASSLIAGGFRDTQYFGPGTRLTVL.

V usage is TRBV5-6 and J usage is TRBJ1-3; 7 bases match TRBD1. V was clipped by 6 bases and J by 4 bases; unmatched bases: 7. Germline V gene data show CDR1 as SGHDT and CDR2 as YYEEEE. The CDR3 has 14 amino acids. CDR3 in DNA: TGTGCCAGCACCCAGACAGGGATCGGAAACACCATATATTTT. Protein: CASTQTGIGNTIYF.

The chain recombines TRBV25-1 with TRBJ2-7, with 9 bases fitting TRBD2. This CDR3 is built from 17 residues. With 2 bases clipped from V and 0 bases from J, the junction kept 8 bases outside the gene matches. Germline lookup yields CDR1 MGHDK and CDR2 SYGVNS. CDR3 coding DNA: TGTGCCAGCAGTGAAACTAGCGGGTTTGAGAGCTCCTACGAGCAGTACTTC. Protein: CASSETSGFESSYEQYF.

CDR3 nucleotide sequence: TGTGCCAGCAGTTATAGCGGGGAGGCCTACAATGAGCAGTTCTTC. This gives the protein CASSYSGEAYNEQFF. The chain recombines TRBV27 with TRBJ2-1, with 8 positions matching TRBD2. CDR1 and CDR2 from the germline V gene are MNHEY and SMNVEV (reference sequence). CDR3 length equals 15 residues. The V segment lost 4 bases and the J segment 2 bases; nucleotides outside the gene matches: 4.

The V and J genes are TRBV7-6 and TRBJ2-7, with 12 nucleotides matching TRBD1. V was pared by 5 bases and J by 7 bases, with 9 bases of the junction left unmatched. The CDR3 is 15 amino acids. The germline V gene has CDR1 SGHVS and CDR2 FNYEAQ. The CDR3 DNA follows: TGTGCCAGCAGCCTAACCGGGACAGGGGGCAAAGAGCAGTACTTC. Translation: CASSLTGTGGKEQYF. The full variable domain, completed using reference TRBV7-6 and TRBJ2-7, is GAGVSQSPRYKVTKRGQDVALRCDPISGHVSLYWYRQALGQGPEFLTYFNYEAQQDKSGLPNDRFSAERPEGSISTLTIQRTEQRDSAMYRCASSLTGTGGKEQYFGPGTRLTVT.

V is TRBV29-1 and J is TRBJ2-1; 13 bases align to TRBD2. This CDR3 comprises 15 residues. CDR1 is SQVTM, CDR2 ANQGSEA, per germline. Trimming at V came to 7 bases and at J to 0 bases, leaving 3 bases not matched to a gene. CDR3 nucleotide sequence: TGCAGCGGCTGGACTAGCGGGAGCTCCTACAATGAGCAGTTCTTC. Translating it yields CSGWTSGSSYNEQFF.

V usage is TRBV5-1 and J usage is TRBJ2-7; 10 bases match TRBD1. Germline assignment: CDR1 SGHRS and CDR2 YFSETQ. The trim removed 4 bases at V and 6 bases at J, leaving 7 bases unmatched. This CDR3 contains 14 residues. Here the CDR3 DNA reads TGCGCCAGCAGCGTCCCGACAGGGGGCAGCGAGCAGTACTTC. Amino acid sequence: CASSVPTGGSEQYF.

The chain employs TRBV5-1 and TRBJ2-7; 9 positions match TRBD1. The germline V gene has CDR1 SGHRS and CDR2 YFSETQ. With 5 bases clipped from V and 4 bases from J, the junction kept 7 bases outside the gene matches. CDR3 size: 14 residues. This CDR3 reads CASRPPGQGYEQYF. The CDR3, as DNA: TGCGCCAGCAGACCCCCGGGACAGGGTTACGAGCAGTACTTC.

V is TRBV2 and J is TRBJ1-1, with a possible D match to TRBD1 (5 bases). The germline CDR1 and CDR2 sequences are SNHLY and FYNNEI. The CDR3 has 13 residues. Deletions cut 9 bases from V and 6 bases from J, with 17 bases between. This chain's CDR3 is CARSRGGDAEAFF. The CDR3 DNA reads as TGTGCCAGGTCCCGGGGGGGGGACGCTGAAGCTTTCTTT.

The chain joins TRBV30 to TRBJ1-3; D unresolved. The CDR3 extends over 13 amino acids. V gave up 1 base and J gave up 6 bases, with 10 bases separating them. Germline values: CDR1 GTSNPN, CDR2 SVGIG (reference sequence). For the CDR3, the DNA is TGTGCCTGGAGTGCCGGGAATTTAAACACCATATATTTT. This codes for CAWSAGNLNTIYF.

The chain recombines TRBV11-2 with TRBJ2-7, with D unclear. Germline V gene sequence: CDR1 SGHAT, CDR2 FQNNGV. CDR3 length: 15 residues. Trimming cost V 1 base and J 1 base, with 11 bases left between them. This CDR3 is CASSLVSRRSYEQYF. DNA of the CDR3: TGTGCCAGCAGCTTAGTTAGCCGGAGATCCTACGAGCAGTACTTC.

The chain joins TRBV19 to TRBJ2-5, with D possibly matching TRBD2 (5 bases). Germline V CDR1 and CDR2: LNHDA, SQIVND (reference sequence). The V gene lost 9 bases and the J gene lost 5 bases, with 13 bases spanning the gap. This CDR3 is built from 12 residues. The CDR3 coding sequence is TGTGCCAGCAGAGGGTTGGGGGAGACCCAGTACTTC. This codes for CASRGLGETQYF.